Sequencing of this TCR beta chain was carried out in a study of response to subunit inactivated influenza vaccine. Study results and limitations: Each seasonal flu vaccination may recruit only limited new T cells, authors suggested.

This clonotype turned up a few times. Its antigen is not identified. Germline V gives CDR1 MDHEN, CDR2 SYDVKM. Trimming at V came to 5 bases and at J to 6 bases, leaving 16 bases not matched to a gene. This CDR3 spans 17 amino acids. Each CDR3 protein is one row after TCRdb ran MiXCR on the RT-PCR reads. The table includes fewer than 600,000 distinct CDR3 sequences, approximately 7.3% detected once. This receptor was obtained from a man between 50 and 75 years old who received an inactivated influenza vaccine. The V gene is TRBV28, the J gene TRBJ2-3, with 8 positions matching TRBD1. Sequenced here: PBMCs from blood, sampled about 23 months after vaccination. CDR3 nucleotides: TGTGCCAGCAGTCACTCATGGACAGGGTTGACGATGGATACGCAGTATTTT. Its translation is CASSHSWTGLTMDTQYF. Based on the CDR3 plus reference TRBV28 and TRBJ2-3, the full variable domain is DVKVTQSSRYLVKRTGEKVFLECVQDMDHENMFWYRQDPGLGLRLIYFSYDVKMKEKGDIPEGYSVSREKKERFSLILESASTNQTSMYLCASSHSWTGLTMDTQYFGPGTRLTVL.